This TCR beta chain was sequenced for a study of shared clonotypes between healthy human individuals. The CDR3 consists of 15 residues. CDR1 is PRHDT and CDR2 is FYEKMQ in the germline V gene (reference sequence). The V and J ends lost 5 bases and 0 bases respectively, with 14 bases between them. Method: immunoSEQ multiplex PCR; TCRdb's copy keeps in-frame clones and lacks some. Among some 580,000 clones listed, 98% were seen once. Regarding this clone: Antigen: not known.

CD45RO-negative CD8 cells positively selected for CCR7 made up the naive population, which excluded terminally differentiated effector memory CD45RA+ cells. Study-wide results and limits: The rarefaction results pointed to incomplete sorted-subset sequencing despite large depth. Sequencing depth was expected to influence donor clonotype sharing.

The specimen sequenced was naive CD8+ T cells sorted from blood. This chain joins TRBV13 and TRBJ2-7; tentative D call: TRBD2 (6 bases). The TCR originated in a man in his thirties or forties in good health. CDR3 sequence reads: CASSKGLLFSYEQYF. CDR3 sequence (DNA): TGTGCCAGCAGCAAGGGACTCCTTTTCTCCTACGAGCAGTACTTC.